This T cell receptor beta chain is from a study of immune evolution from preneoplasia to lung adenocarcinoma. This CDR3 is built from 15 residues. The germline V gene has CDR1 MNHEY and CDR2 SMNVEV (reference sequence). The V and J ends lost 2 bases and 5 bases, in that order; junction bases with no gene match: 8. Here immunoSEQ multiplex PCR was the method, and the copy in TCRdb shows in-frame clones only, minus some. The sample lists several thousand clones, nearly 90% seen once, with about 2.5% in the top ten. This clonotype originated in a person aged 65 to 85 with invasive lung adenocarcinoma. The V and J genes are TRBV27 and TRBJ2-5; 7 positions agree with TRBD1. The sequencing sample was made of FFPE invasive lung adenocarcinoma tissue. The CDR3 is CASSLRTGDWETQYF. CDR3 sequence (DNA): TGTGCCAGCAGTTTACGGACAGGCGATTGGGAGACCCAGTACTTC.